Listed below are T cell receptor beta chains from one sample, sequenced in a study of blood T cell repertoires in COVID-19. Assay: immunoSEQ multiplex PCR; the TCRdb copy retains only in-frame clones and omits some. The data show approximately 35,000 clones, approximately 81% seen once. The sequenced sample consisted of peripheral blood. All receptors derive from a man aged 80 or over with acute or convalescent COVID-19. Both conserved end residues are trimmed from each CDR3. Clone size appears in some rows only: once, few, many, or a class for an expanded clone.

cdr3_aa: ASSLSYNSPLH
clone_size: NA
j_call: TRBJ1-6
v_call: TRBV28

cdr3_aa: ASSSDSYTQY
clone_size: NA
j_call: TRBJ2-3
v_call: TRBV6-5

cdr3_aa: ASSTSGGLQQY
clone_size: NA
j_call: TRBJ2-7
v_call: TRBV10-1

cdr3_aa: ASSHGDTLRNNEQF
clone_size: once
j_call: TRBJ2-1
v_call: TRBV4-3

cdr3_aa: ASSPDGDSYGYT
clone_size: NA
j_call: TRBJ1-2
v_call: TRBV3-1/TRBV3-2

cdr3_aa: ASSLADRGWSNQPQH
clone_size: once
j_call: TRBJ1-5
v_call: TRBV5-8

cdr3_aa: ASSFGAATGELF
clone_size: NA
j_call: TRBJ2-2
v_call: TRBV27

cdr3_aa: ASSTTASNQPQH
clone_size: NA
j_call: TRBJ1-5
v_call: TRBV5-1

cdr3_aa: ASSNKRGGTEAF
clone_size: few
j_call: TRBJ1-1
v_call: TRBV27

cdr3_aa: ASSRTGDRGYT
clone_size: NA
j_call: TRBJ1-2
v_call: TRBV6-5

cdr3_aa: ASSPIPGAGGYT
clone_size: few
j_call: TRBJ1-2
v_call: TRBV14

cdr3_aa: ASSDSVGLAGGPGEQY
clone_size: NA
j_call: TRBJ2-7
v_call: TRBV6-4

cdr3_aa: ASSQERGTGKRTGELF
clone_size: NA
j_call: TRBJ2-2
v_call: TRBV4-1

cdr3_aa: ASSPKGLAVPNEQF
clone_size: once
j_call: TRBJ2-1
v_call: TRBV5-6

cdr3_aa: ASSLADTQY
clone_size: NA
j_call: TRBJ2-3
v_call: TRBV4-1

cdr3_aa: ATSREQGIDEQY
clone_size: NA
j_call: TRBJ2-7
v_call: TRBV15

cdr3_aa: ASSLSSGGFEETQY
clone_size: NA
j_call: TRBJ2-5
v_call: TRBV11-2

cdr3_aa: ASSYSGRGEETQY
clone_size: NA
j_call: TRBJ2-5
v_call: TRBV6-6

cdr3_aa: ASRQDYSNQPQH
clone_size: few
j_call: TRBJ1-5
v_call: TRBV27

cdr3_aa: AISDGTGAKGEAF
clone_size: once
j_call: TRBJ1-1
v_call: TRBV10-3

cdr3_aa: ASSPGQGQTDGYT
clone_size: once
j_call: TRBJ1-2
v_call: TRBV18

cdr3_aa: SARPQDTQY
clone_size: NA
j_call: TRBJ2-3
v_call: TRBV20-1

cdr3_aa: ASRANGIRGMNTEAF
clone_size: NA
j_call: TRBJ1-1
v_call: TRBV4-1

cdr3_aa: ASSSGTGINSPLH
clone_size: few
j_call: TRBJ1-6
v_call: TRBV5-1

cdr3_aa: ASSDSGRTVEGEAF
clone_size: NA
j_call: TRBJ1-1
v_call: TRBV6-1

cdr3_aa: ASGPIQGMALH
clone_size: NA
j_call: TRBJ1-6
v_call: TRBV5-1

cdr3_aa: ASSLGGGHEQY
clone_size: NA
j_call: TRBJ2-7
v_call: TRBV5-1

cdr3_aa: ASSPNRDSYNSPLH
clone_size: NA
j_call: TRBJ1-6
v_call: TRBV18

cdr3_aa: ASSSVDRENYGYT
clone_size: NA
j_call: TRBJ1-2
v_call: TRBV7-9

cdr3_aa: ASSLVEGRGEQY
clone_size: NA
j_call: TRBJ2-7
v_call: TRBV7-2

cdr3_aa: ASSIRGREGYNEQF
clone_size: NA
j_call: TRBJ2-1
v_call: TRBV19

cdr3_aa: ASGDRGYGGYT
clone_size: once
j_call: TRBJ1-2
v_call: TRBV19

cdr3_aa: ASSSGTGYNSPLH
clone_size: NA
j_call: TRBJ1-6
v_call: TRBV5-1

cdr3_aa: ASSWLLGPQDTEAF
clone_size: NA
j_call: TRBJ1-1
v_call: TRBV5-6

cdr3_aa: ASGLARRGQY
clone_size: NA
j_call: TRBJ2-5
v_call: TRBV6-5

cdr3_aa: ASSQDRGRQY
clone_size: NA
j_call: TRBJ2-7
v_call: TRBV4-1

cdr3_aa: ASSDSSGGGNEQF
clone_size: once
j_call: TRBJ2-1
v_call: TRBV6-4

cdr3_aa: ASSLTGEGEKLF
clone_size: NA
j_call: TRBJ1-4
v_call: TRBV7-9

cdr3_aa: ASSESPQAYQPQH
clone_size: NA
j_call: TRBJ1-5
v_call: TRBV6-1

cdr3_aa: ASSSRDRVNQPQH
clone_size: NA
j_call: TRBJ1-5
v_call: TRBV5-6